This T cell receptor beta chain derives from a study of shared T cell receptors in the human thymus. The V gene's germline CDR1 is SGHRS and CDR2 YFSETQ. This CDR3 has 17 residues. The trim removed 1 base at V and 0 bases at J, leaving 8 bases unmatched. TCRdb's table, derived via immunoSEQ multiplex PCR, lists solely in-frame clones and lacks some. The sample carries approximately 730,000 clones, 80% to 90% recorded once. The same data also went into a second study, on human thymus T cells. Per that study: Corrective cardiac surgery supplied the resected thymus tissue. Thymic and blood repertoires seemed to favor certain V and J genes. Related research examined unrelated individuals and reported that their thymic repertoires overlapped highly.

The source material was thymocytes. The TCR sequence derives from a girl under two years old with a congenital heart defect. The V call is TRBV5-1, the J call TRBJ1-1; TRBD1 matches 8 bases. DNA of the CDR3: TGCGCCAGCAGCTTGTCGAAGTGGACAGGGCTGAACACTGAAGCTTTCTTT. Translating gives CASSLSKWTGLNTEAFF.